This entry lists 4 T cell receptor beta chains sequenced from one sample in a study of post-analysis software for immune sequencing data. Whole-study results and caveats: Higher frequency in patients than in controls was seen for five TRBV segments, with TRBV5-6, TRBV5-1 and TRBV20-1 among them.

Prepared libraries of TCR beta cDNA carried unique molecular identifiers. TCRdb redid the calling of the PCR reads with MiXCR, one entry per CDR3 protein. The sample yields hundreds of thousands of distinct CDR3 sequences, about 27% seen once. No antigen has been assigned to these receptors. Sequencing was performed on blood. These receptor sequences come from a girl aged 5-17 years with multiple sclerosis.

This clonotype has at least ten counts. This chain uses TRBV20-1 with TRBJ2-5; D possibly corresponds to TRBD1 (5 bases). Trimming removed 6 bases from V and 0 bases from J, with 5 bases in between. In germline, CDR1 is DFQATT, CDR2 SNEGSKA (reference sequence). CDR3 length: 11 residues. The CDR3 DNA is TGCAGTGCACAGGACCAAGAGACCCAGTACTTC. Translating gives CSAQDQETQYF.

This clonotype has more than one count but fewer than ten. This sequence joins TRBV12-3 or TRBV12-4 and TRBJ2-4, with D possibly being TRBD1 or TRBD2 (5 bases each). CDR3 length: 12 amino acids. V was shortened by 9 bases and J by 13 bases, with 19 bases between the two germline ends. The CDR3 DNA sequence: TGTGCCAGTAGCCAAACTGGCTGGGGGCAGTACTTC. This translates into CASSQTGWGQYF.

This clonotype occurred once. The genes are TRBV28 and TRBJ1-5; 7 bases map to TRBD1. The V and J ends lost 6 bases and 1 base, in that order; junction bases with no gene match: 6. The germline V gene encodes CDR1 MDHEN and CDR2 SYDVKM. CDR3 length: 15 residues. In DNA, the CDR3 is TGTGCCAGCAGGGCAGGAGGGGGCAGCAATCAGCCCCAGCATTTT. This sequence encodes CASRAGGGSNQPQHF.

This sequence joins TRBV3-1 and TRBJ2-1; 8 bases match TRBD2. The J call could be wrong; TRBJ2-7 is a better fit for the DNA end. CDR1 and CDR2 from the germline V gene are LGHDT and YNNKEL (reference sequence). The CDR3 consists of 15 residues. The CDR3 sequence: CASSQDRLAYNEQYF. CDR3 DNA sequence: TGTGCCAGCAGCCAAGACCGACTAGCGTACAATGAGCAGTACTTC.